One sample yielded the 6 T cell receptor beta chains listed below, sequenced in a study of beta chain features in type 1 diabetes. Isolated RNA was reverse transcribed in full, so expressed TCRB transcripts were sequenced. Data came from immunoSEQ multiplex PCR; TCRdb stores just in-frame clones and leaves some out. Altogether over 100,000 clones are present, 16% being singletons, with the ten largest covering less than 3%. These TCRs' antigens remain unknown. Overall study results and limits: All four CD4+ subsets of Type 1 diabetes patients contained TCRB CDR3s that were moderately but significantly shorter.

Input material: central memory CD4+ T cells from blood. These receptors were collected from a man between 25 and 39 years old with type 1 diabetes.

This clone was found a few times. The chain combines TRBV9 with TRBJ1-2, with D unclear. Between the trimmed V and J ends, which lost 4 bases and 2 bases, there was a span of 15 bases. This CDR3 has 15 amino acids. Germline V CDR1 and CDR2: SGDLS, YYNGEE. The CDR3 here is CASSQGLGRNYGYTF. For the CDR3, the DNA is TGTGCCAGCAGCCAAGGTCTGGGCCGGAACTATGGCTACACCTTC.

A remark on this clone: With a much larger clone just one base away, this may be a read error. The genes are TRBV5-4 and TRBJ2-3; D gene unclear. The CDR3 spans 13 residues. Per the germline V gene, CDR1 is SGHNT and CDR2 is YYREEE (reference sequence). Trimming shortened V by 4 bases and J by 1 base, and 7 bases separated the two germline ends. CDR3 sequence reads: CASSPPGTDTQYF. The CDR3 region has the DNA TGTGCCAGCAGCCCCCCCGGCACAGATACGCAGTATTTT.

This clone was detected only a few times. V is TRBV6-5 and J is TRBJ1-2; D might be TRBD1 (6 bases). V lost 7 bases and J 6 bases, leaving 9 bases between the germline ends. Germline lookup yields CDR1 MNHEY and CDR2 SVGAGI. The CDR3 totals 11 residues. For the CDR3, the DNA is TGTGCCAGCAAGGGGACAAATGGCTACACCTTC. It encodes CASKGTNGYTF.

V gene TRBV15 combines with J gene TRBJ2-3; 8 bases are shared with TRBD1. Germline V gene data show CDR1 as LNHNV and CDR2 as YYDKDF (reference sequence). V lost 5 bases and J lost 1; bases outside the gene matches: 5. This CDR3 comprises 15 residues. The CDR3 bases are TGTGCCACCAGCCCGGGACAGGCCGGCACAGATACGCAGTATTTT. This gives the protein CATSPGQAGTDTQYF.

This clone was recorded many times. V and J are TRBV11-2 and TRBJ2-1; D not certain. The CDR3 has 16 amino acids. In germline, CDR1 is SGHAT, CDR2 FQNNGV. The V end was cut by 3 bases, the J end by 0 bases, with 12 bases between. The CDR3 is CASSFGLMSSYNEQFF. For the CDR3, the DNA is TGTGCCAGCAGCTTCGGGCTCATGAGCTCCTACAATGAGCAGTTCTTC. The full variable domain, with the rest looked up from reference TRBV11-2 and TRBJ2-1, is EAGVAQSPRYKIIEKRQSVAFWCNPISGHATLYWYQQILGQGPKLLIQFQNNGVVDDSQLPKDRFSAERLKGVDSTLKIQPAKLEDSAVYLCASSFGLMSSYNEQFFGPGTRLTVL.

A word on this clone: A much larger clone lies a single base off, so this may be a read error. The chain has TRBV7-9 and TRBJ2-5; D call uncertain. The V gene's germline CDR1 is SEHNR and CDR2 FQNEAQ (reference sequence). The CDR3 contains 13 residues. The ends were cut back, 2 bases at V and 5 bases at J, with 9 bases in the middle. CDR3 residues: CASSLLASETQYF. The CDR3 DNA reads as TGTGCCAGCAGCTTACTGGCATCCGAGACCCAGTACTTC.